The clone carrying this T cell receptor (beta chain) was detected only once. What it binds is unknown. These data belong to a study of cytomegalovirus exposure and HLA in healthy donors. The germline gives CDR1 LNHDA, CDR2 SQIVND (reference sequence). The CDR3 is made up of 12 amino acids. V lost 6 bases to trimming and J lost 4 bases, with 9 bases between them. General study findings and limits: Clusters of TCRs from the first cohort tended to co-occur in the 100 to 150 validation repertoires (as a later analysis found).

The data were produced by immunoSEQ multiplex PCR, yet TCRdb's version contains in-frame clones alone and is incomplete. The data hold about 160,000 clones, with approximately 96% observed a single time. The clonotype originates from a woman aged 18 to 35 in good health and CMV-seronegative. The sequenced sample consisted of PBMCs. The chain has TRBV19 and TRBJ1-1; D ambiguous. CDR3 nucleotides: TGTGCCAGTAGACCCCGGGGCACTGAAGCTTTCTTT. Amino acids: CASRPRGTEAFF.